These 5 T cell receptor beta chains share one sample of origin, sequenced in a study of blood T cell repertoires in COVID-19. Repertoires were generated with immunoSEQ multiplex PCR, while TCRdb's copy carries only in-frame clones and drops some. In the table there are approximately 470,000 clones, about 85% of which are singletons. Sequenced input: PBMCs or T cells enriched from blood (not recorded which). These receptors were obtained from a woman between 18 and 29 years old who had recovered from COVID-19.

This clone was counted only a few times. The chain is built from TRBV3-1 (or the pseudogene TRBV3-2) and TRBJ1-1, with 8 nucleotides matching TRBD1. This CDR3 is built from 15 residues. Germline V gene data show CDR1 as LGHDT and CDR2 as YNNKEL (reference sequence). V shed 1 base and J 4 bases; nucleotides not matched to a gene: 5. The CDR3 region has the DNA TGTGCCAGCAGCCAAGGGACAGGGTATGGCACTGAAGCTTTCTTT. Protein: CASSQGTGYGTEAFF.

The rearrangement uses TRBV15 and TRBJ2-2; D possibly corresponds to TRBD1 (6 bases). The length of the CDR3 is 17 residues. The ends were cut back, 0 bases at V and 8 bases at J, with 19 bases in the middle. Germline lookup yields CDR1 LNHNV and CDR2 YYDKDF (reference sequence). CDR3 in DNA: TGTGCCACCAGCAGAGAGACCCTGGTCACAGGGTCGGGGGAGCTGTTTTTT. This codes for CATSRETLVTGSGELFF.

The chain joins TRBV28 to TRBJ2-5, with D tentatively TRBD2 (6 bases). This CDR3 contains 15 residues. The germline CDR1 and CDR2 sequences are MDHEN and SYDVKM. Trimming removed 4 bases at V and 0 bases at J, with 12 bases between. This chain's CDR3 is CASSSPGLHQETQYF. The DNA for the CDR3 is TGTGCCAGCAGTTCTCCCGGACTACACCAAGAGACCCAGTACTTC.

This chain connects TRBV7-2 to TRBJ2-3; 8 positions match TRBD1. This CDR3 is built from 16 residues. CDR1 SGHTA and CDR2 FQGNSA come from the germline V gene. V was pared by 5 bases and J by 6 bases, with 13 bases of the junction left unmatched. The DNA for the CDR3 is TGTGCCAGCAGCGAGAGGACAGGGTCTGGGGGGGATACGCAGTATTTT. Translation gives CASSERTGSGGDTQYF. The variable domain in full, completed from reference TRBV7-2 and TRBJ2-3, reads GAGVSQSPSNKVTEKGKDVELRCDPISGHTALYWYRQSLGQGLEFLIYFQGNSAPDKSGLPSDRFSAERTGGSVSTLTIQRTQQEDSAVYLCASSERTGSGGDTQYFGPGTRLTVL.

The CDR3 DNA follows: TGTGCCAGCCTTAAGAGTCCACCCCTCCACTTT. This codes for CASLKSPPLHF. V usage is TRBV2 and J usage is TRBJ1-6, with D unresolved. Deletions cut 8 bases from V and 11 bases from J, with 10 bases between. This CDR3 has 11 residues. The germline V gene has CDR1 SNHLY and CDR2 FYNNEI.